The 26 T cell receptor beta chains below come from one sample, sequenced in a study of T-cell reconstitution after alpha-beta-depleted transplantation in children. A TCRbeta library incorporating unique molecular identifiers was prepared. TCRdb fed the PCR reads into MiXCR, producing one record per CDR3 protein. In the table there are about 980,000 distinct CDR3 sequences, roughly 29% of which are singletons. Source: PBMCs, mostly from graft donor cells, taken 360 days after TCRalphabeta/CD19-depleted stem cell transplant. Receptors were obtained from a boy less than two years old who had a stem cell transplant for SCID, so the T cells may come from the graft donor.

V usage is TRBV4-1 and J usage is TRBJ2-7; D is perhaps TRBD1 or TRBD2 (6 bases each). CDR1 and CDR2 (germline): MGHRA, YSYEKL. V lost 2 bases to trimming and J lost 4 bases, with 18 bases between them. This CDR3 spans 16 amino acids. The CDR3 DNA is TGCGCCAGCAGCCAACGGTACGGGGGCCTTGAGTACGAGCAGTACTTC. Translating gives CASSQRYGGLEYEQYF.

This rearrangement joins TRBV28 to TRBJ2-2, with TRBD1 matching over 7 bases. Germline V gene lookup returns CDR1 MDHEN and CDR2 SYDVKM. Losses at the gene ends were 7 bases for V and 5 bases for J; bases not matched to a gene: 10. The CDR3 runs 15 residues. The CDR3 sequence: CASNKQGRRTGELFF. CDR3 DNA: TGTGCCAGCAACAAACAGGGGCGCCGAACCGGGGAGCTGTTTTTT. The full variable domain, with the rest looked up from reference TRBV28 and TRBJ2-2, is DVKVTQSSRYLVKRTGEKVFLECVQDMDHENMFWYRQDPGLGLRLIYFSYDVKMKEKGDIPEGYSVSREKKERFSLILESASTNQTSMYLCASNKQGRRTGELFFGEGSRLTVL.

V gene TRBV11-1 combines with J gene TRBJ1-1; D possibly corresponds to TRBD1 (5 bases). The V end lost 2 bases, the J end lost 5 bases, and 18 bases lay between the germline ends. This CDR3 region has 16 residues. From germline, CDR1 is SGHAT and CDR2 FQDESV (reference sequence). The CDR3 protein is CASSLPVGPWGTEAFF. The CDR3 coding sequence is TGTGCCAGCAGCTTACCAGTGGGCCCATGGGGGACTGAAGCTTTCTTT.

This chain joins TRBV5-5 and TRBJ1-5; the D is unclear. This CDR3 region has 15 residues. Germline V gene data show CDR1 as SGHKS and CDR2 as YYEKEE (reference sequence). V was trimmed by 3 bases and J by 0 bases, leaving 10 bases between them. CDR3 in amino acids: CASSSTGLSNQPQHF. In nucleotides, the CDR3 is TGTGCCAGCAGCTCCACCGGACTTAGCAATCAGCCCCAGCATTTT.

This clonotype was seen a handful of times. This sequence joins TRBV12-3 or TRBV12-4 and TRBJ2-7, with TRBD2 identical over 7 bases. V gave up 1 base and J gave up 0 bases; unmatched junction bases: 3. CDR3 size: 15 residues. CDR3 DNA: TGTGCCAGCAGTTTAGAATCTAGCGGCTCCTACGAGCAGTACTTC. This sequence encodes CASSLESSGSYEQYF.

This clonotype was seen a few times. The gene calls are TRBV12-3 or TRBV12-4 and TRBJ2-1; D is unresolved. Trimming took off 6 bases at V and 9 bases at J, with 18 bases between the two ends. The CDR3 sequence is 14 residues long. The CDR3 bases are TGTGCCAGCAGCTACGGGCGCGGAGAACGTGAGCAGTTCTTC. This gives the protein CASSYGRGEREQFF.

This chain joins TRBV4-2 and TRBJ2-3; D uncertain. Germline CDR1 is LGHNA and CDR2 is YNFKEQ. CDR3 size: 15 residues. The V gene lost 3 bases and the J gene lost 0 bases, with 10 bases spanning the gap. The CDR3 reads CASSQTDLSTDTQYF. In nucleotides, the CDR3 is TGTGCCAGCAGCCAGACCGACCTAAGCACAGATACGCAGTATTTT.

The sample holds a few counts of this clonotype. The J gene is TRBJ1-1, the V gene TRBV5-6; D might be TRBD1 (6 bases). The CDR3 contains 13 residues. V was clipped by 7 bases and J by 6 bases, with 16 bases between them. Germline-derived CDR1 and CDR2 are SGHDT and YYEEEE. The CDR3 spells CASLYLEGAEAFF. The CDR3 region has the DNA TGTGCCAGCCTATACTTAGAGGGGGCTGAAGCTTTCTTT.

J is TRBJ1-5 and V is TRBV27; D call uncertain. CDR1 is MNHEY and CDR2 is SMNVEV in the germline V gene (reference sequence). V was pared by 1 base and J by 6 bases, with 10 bases between. CDR3 length equals 14 residues. In DNA, the CDR3 is TGTGCCAGCAGTTTATATCCGGGTGCTCAGCCCCAGCATTTT. Protein sequence: CASSLYPGAQPQHF.

Ten or more counts support this clonotype. The J gene is TRBJ2-7, the V gene TRBV5-1; TRBD1 agrees at 10 bases. Trimming cost V 1 base and J 3 bases; bases outside gene matches: 1. This CDR3 is 14 amino acids long. The V gene's germline CDR1 is SGHRS and CDR2 YFSETQ. The CDR3 region is CASSLWDRGYEQYF. The CDR3 nucleotides are TGCGCCAGCAGCTTGTGGGACAGGGGCTACGAGCAGTACTTC.

This sequence joins TRBV7-8 and TRBJ2-7; the match to TRBD1 covers 10 bases. Per the germline V gene, CDR1 is SGHVS and CDR2 is FQNEAQ. The J segment lost 5 bases and the V segment lost 5 bases, leaving 9 bases of the junction unmatched. The CDR3 runs 15 residues. CDR3 nucleotides: TGTGCCAGCAGCCCACGGGACAGGGGCGGTGACGAGCAGTACTTC. Residues: CASSPRDRGGDEQYF.

DNA of the CDR3: TGTGCCAGCTCACCATGGGATGTGACTGAAGCTTTCTTT. Its protein product is CASSPWDVTEAFF. The rearrangement uses TRBV18 and TRBJ1-1; no clear D gene. Germline loops: CDR1 KGHSH, CDR2 LQKENI. The CDR3 totals 13 residues. Deletions cut 2 bases from V and 5 bases from J, with 9 bases between.

This clonotype was recorded a few times. The V gene is TRBV7-2, the J gene TRBJ1-1, with D uncertain. The germline V gene has CDR1 SGHTA and CDR2 FQGNSA. V dropped 4 bases and J dropped 6 bases, with 18 bases sitting between them. The CDR3 covers 15 residues. The CDR3 protein is CASSYMGRVRAEAFF. In DNA form, the CDR3 reads TGTGCCAGCAGCTACATGGGCCGGGTGAGGGCTGAAGCTTTCTTT.

The chain uses TRBV7-9 and TRBJ2-1, with 9 bases fitting TRBD2. Germline V gene lookup returns CDR1 SEHNR and CDR2 FQNEAQ (reference sequence). J was trimmed by 7 bases and V by 7 bases; bases with no gene match: 14. This CDR3 is 16 amino acids long. CDR3 protein: CASIHTGTSPKNEQFF. The CDR3 DNA sequence: TGTGCCAGCATTCACACCGGGACTAGCCCTAAGAATGAGCAGTTCTTC.

This chain links TRBV10-3 with TRBJ1-1; 7 nucleotides agree with TRBD1. The length of the CDR3 is 14 residues. J gave up 0 bases and V 7 bases, and 5 bases lay outside the gene matches. Germline V gives CDR1 ENHRY, CDR2 SYGVKD. In DNA, the CDR3 is TGTGCCATCAATTCACAGGGGCTGAACACTGAAGCTTTCTTT. It encodes CAINSQGLNTEAFF.

In this sample, this clonotype turned up a few times. The chain employs TRBV29-1 and TRBJ2-3, with 7 bases fitting TRBD2. With V trimmed by 3 bases and J by 1 base, 4 bases remained unmatched. The CDR3 extends over 14 amino acids. Germline V CDR1 and CDR2: SQVTM, ANQGSEA. The CDR3 reads CSVDPSGGTDTQYF. The CDR3 DNA sequence: TGCAGCGTTGATCCCAGCGGGGGCACAGATACGCAGTATTTT.

The chain uses TRBV6-5 and TRBJ1-1; D is perhaps TRBD1 (6 bases). The germline V gene encodes CDR1 MNHEY and CDR2 SVGAGI. This CDR3 contains 16 residues. Trimming shortened V by 2 bases and J by 3 bases, and 16 bases separated the two germline ends. The CDR3 DNA sequence: TGTGCCAGCAGTTACGTCCCAGGGGAGGGGTACACTGAAGCTTTCTTT. It codes for CASSYVPGEGYTEAFF.

A few counts support this clonotype. This chain uses TRBV12-3 or TRBV12-4 with TRBJ1-1; no reliable D call. There are 11 residues in the CDR3. V lost 3 bases and J 11 bases, leaving 10 bases between the germline ends. The CDR3 sequence is CASSFGRRAFF. The CDR3 coding sequence is TGTGCCAGCAGTTTTGGGCGGCGGGCTTTCTTT.

This clonotype was seen more than once but under ten times. In nucleotides, the CDR3 is TGTGCCAGCAGTTTGGGTCAGGAGTCTGGCGAAAAACTGTTTTTT. This sequence encodes CASSLGQESGEKLFF. This sequence joins TRBV12-3 or TRBV12-4 and TRBJ1-4; no firm D call. V was trimmed by 3 bases and J by 8 bases, leaving 16 bases between them. The CDR3 is 15 residues long.

The chain combines TRBV5-1 with TRBJ2-5, with TRBD2 matching 7 bases. Germline values: CDR1 SGHRS, CDR2 YFSETQ. The ends lost 1 base at V and 3 bases at J; junction bases unmatched: 9. CDR3 length: 16 amino acids. The chain's CDR3 is CASSLIRGSGEETQYF. CDR3 nucleotides: TGCGCCAGCAGCTTGATTCGGGGAAGCGGGGAAGAGACCCAGTACTTC.

The CDR3 nucleotides are TGTGCCAGCAGCCCAGTCCTTGAAAACATTCAGTACTTC. This encodes CASSPVLENIQYF. The chain has TRBV7-2 and TRBJ2-4, with D unclear. Trimming removed 5 bases at V and 5 bases at J, with 10 bases between. Germline CDR1 reads SGHTA; CDR2 reads FQGNSA. This CDR3 has 13 amino acids.

This clonotype appeared many times. The rearrangement links TRBV6-5 to TRBJ2-5, with D tentatively TRBD1 (5 bases). In germline, CDR1 is MNHEY, CDR2 SVGAGI. This CDR3 spans 12 amino acids. V lost 2 bases and J 4 bases, leaving 5 bases between the germline ends. In DNA, the CDR3 is TGTGCCAGCAGTTACAGGGGAGAGACCCAGTACTTC. It specifies CASSYRGETQYF.

This clonotype was counted only a few times. The chain couples TRBV4-3 to TRBJ2-3, with a tentative D call TRBD2 (5 bases). There are 17 residues in the CDR3. V was trimmed by 1 base and J by 2 bases, leaving 16 bases between them. Germline CDR1 is LGHNA and CDR2 is YSLEER. CDR3 residues: CASSQVLSVRVTDTQYF. The CDR3 region has the DNA TGCGCCAGCAGCCAAGTCCTGTCGGTGCGGGTCACAGATACGCAGTATTTT.

The rearrangement joins TRBV7-9 to TRBJ2-1; TRBD2 might be the D (5 bases). From germline, CDR1 is SEHNR and CDR2 FQNEAQ (reference sequence). There are 15 residues in the CDR3. Deletions cut 5 bases from V and 2 bases from J, with 13 bases between. The DNA of the CDR3 is TGTGCCAGCAGCCTACCCGGGGAAACCTACAATGAGCAGTTCTTC. This translates into CASSLPGETYNEQFF. The full variable domain, its missing parts supplied by reference TRBV7-9 and TRBJ2-1, is DTGVSQNPRHKITKRGQNVTFRCDPISEHNRLYWYRQTLGQGPEFLTYFQNEAQLEKSRLLSDRFSAERPKGSFSTLEIQRTEQGDSAMYLCASSLPGETYNEQFFGPGTRLTVL.

V and J are TRBV10-3 and TRBJ1-2, with 7 nucleotides matching TRBD1. V lost 0 bases and J lost 8; bases outside the gene matches: 15. CDR1 and CDR2 (germline): ENHRY, SYGVKD. The CDR3 covers 17 residues. The CDR3 sequence is CAISESMAGPTGNGYTF. The CDR3 DNA sequence: TGTGCCATCAGTGAGTCGATGGCCGGACCGACAGGGAACGGCTACACCTTC.

Ten or more counts support this clonotype. The chain joins TRBV5-1 to TRBJ1-1; TRBD1 matches at 10 bases. Germline V gene lookup returns CDR1 SGHRS and CDR2 YFSETQ. J lost 10 bases, V lost 4 bases, and 4 bases had no gene match. The CDR3 contains 12 residues. Here the CDR3 DNA reads TGCGCCAGCAGCCTGGGACAGGGGCGAGCTTTCTTT. It specifies CASSLGQGRAFF.